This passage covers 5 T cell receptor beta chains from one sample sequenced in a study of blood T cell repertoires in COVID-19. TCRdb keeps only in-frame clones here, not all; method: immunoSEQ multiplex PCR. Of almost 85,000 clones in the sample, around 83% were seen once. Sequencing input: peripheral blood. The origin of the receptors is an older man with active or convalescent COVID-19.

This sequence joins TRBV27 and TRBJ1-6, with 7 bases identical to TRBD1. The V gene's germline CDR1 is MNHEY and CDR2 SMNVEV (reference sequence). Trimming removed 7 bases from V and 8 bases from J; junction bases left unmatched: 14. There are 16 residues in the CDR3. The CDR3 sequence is CASKPSTGHFDSPLHF. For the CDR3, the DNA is TGTGCCAGCAAACCTTCGACAGGGCATTTTGATTCACCCCTCCACTTT.

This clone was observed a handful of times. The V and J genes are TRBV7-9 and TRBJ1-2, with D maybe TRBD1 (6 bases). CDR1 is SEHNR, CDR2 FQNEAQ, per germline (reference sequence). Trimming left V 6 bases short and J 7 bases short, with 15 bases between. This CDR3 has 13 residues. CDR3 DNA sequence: TGTGCCAGCAGTTCGACAGGTGTTTCTGGCTACACCTTC. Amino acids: CASSSTGVSGYTF. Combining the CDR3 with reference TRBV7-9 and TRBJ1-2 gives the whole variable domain DTGVSQNPRHKITKRGQNVTFRCDPISEHNRLYWYRQTLGQGPEFLTYFQNEAQLEKSRLLSDRFSAERPKGSFSTLEIQRTEQGDSAMYLCASSSTGVSGYTFGSGTRLTVV.

CDR3 coding DNA: TGTGCCAGCAGTGACCGACAGGGGAGTGAGCAGTTCTTC. It translates to CASSDRQGSEQFF. The V gene is TRBV25-1, the J gene TRBJ2-1; TRBD1 matches at 8 bases. V was clipped by 3 bases and J by 9 bases; unmatched bases: 4. This CDR3 is built from 13 residues. Germline V lookup: CDR1 MGHDK, CDR2 SYGVNS.

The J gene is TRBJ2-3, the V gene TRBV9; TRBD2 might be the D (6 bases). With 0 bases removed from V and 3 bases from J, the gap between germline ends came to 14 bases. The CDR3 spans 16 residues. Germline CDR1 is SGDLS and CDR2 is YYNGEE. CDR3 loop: CASSVVGGAGTDTQYF. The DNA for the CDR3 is TGTGCCAGCAGCGTAGTGGGCGGGGCGGGAACAGATACGCAGTATTTT. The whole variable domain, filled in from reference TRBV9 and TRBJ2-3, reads DSGVTQTPKHLITATGQRVTLRCSPRSGDLSVYWYQQSLDQGLQFLIQYYNGEERAKGNILERFSAQQFPDLHSELNLSSLELGDSALYFCASSVVGGAGTDTQYFGPGTRLTVL.

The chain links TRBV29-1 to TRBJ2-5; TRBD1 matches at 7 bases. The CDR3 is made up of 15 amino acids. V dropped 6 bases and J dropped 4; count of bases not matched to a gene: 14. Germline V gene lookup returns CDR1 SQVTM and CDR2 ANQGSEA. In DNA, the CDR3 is TGCAGCGTAGGACACAGGGGTGCCTGGGGAGAGACCCAGTACTTC. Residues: CSVGHRGAWGETQYF.